These 13 T cell receptor beta chains originate from one sample sequenced in a study of blood T cell repertoires in COVID-19. Sequencing was performed with immunoSEQ multiplex PCR; in TCRdb, only in-frame clones are kept and a portion is missing. The profile shows 130,000 to 150,000 clones, approximately 80% of them singletons. Sample: peripheral blood. These receptors were taken from a human donor in a cohort sampled during active COVID-19.

The chain employs TRBV7-2 and TRBJ1-2; D gene uncertain. The V end was cut by 6 bases, the J end by 2 bases, with 10 bases between. This CDR3 is 13 amino acids long. Germline assignment: CDR1 SGHTA and CDR2 FQGNSA. CDR3 residues: CASRWRQNYGYTF. CDR3 coding DNA: TGTGCCAGCAGGTGGAGGCAGAACTATGGCTACACCTTC.

As regards this clone: The same CDR3 is also encoded by other DNA sequences in this sample. The V call is TRBV7-2, the J call TRBJ2-2; D uncertain. Deletions cut 1 base from V and 1 base from J, with 7 bases between. Germline V lookup: CDR1 SGHTA, CDR2 FQGNSA. This CDR3 comprises 15 residues. CDR3 sequence reads: CASSLGPGNTGELFF. Here the CDR3 DNA reads TGTGCCAGCAGCTTAGGCCCCGGGAACACCGGGGAGCTGTTTTTT.

This chain uses TRBV28 with TRBJ1-2; TRBD1 is a possible D gene (6 bases). V was cut by 5 bases and J by 0 bases, with 13 bases left in between. The CDR3 consists of 15 residues. Germline V gives CDR1 MDHEN, CDR2 SYDVKM. In nucleotides, the CDR3 is TGTGCCAGCAGTGAAATTACAGGGACTAACTATGGCTACACCTTC. This sequence encodes CASSEITGTNYGYTF.

The chain has TRBV28 and TRBJ2-6, with 7 positions matching TRBD1. Losses at the gene ends were 2 bases for V and 2 bases for J; bases not matched to a gene: 3. The CDR3 length is 16 residues. In germline, CDR1 is MDHEN, CDR2 SYDVKM. DNA of the CDR3: TGTGCCAGCAGTTTACCCGACAGGGCTGGGGCCAACGTCCTGACTTTC. It specifies CASSLPDRAGANVLTF.

The V and J genes are TRBV11-3 and TRBJ2-7; TRBD1 matches at 9 bases. Per germline, CDR1 SGHNT and CDR2 YENEEA. After removal of 1 base from V and 5 bases from J, the junction contained 9 bases not matched to a gene. CDR3 length equals 16 residues. For the CDR3, the DNA is TGTGCCAGCAGCTTAGCGTTTGGGACAGGGTCCCACGAGCAGTACTTC. Translation: CASSLAFGTGSHEQYF.

This clone has only a few counts. The J gene is TRBJ1-4, the V gene TRBV19; the D is unclear. V was clipped by 2 bases and J by 5 bases, with 12 bases between them. CDR1 is LNHDA, CDR2 SQIVND, per germline (reference sequence). This CDR3 has 15 amino acids. The CDR3 is CASSIPGGLNEKLFF. In nucleotides, the CDR3 is TGTGCCAGTAGTATACCCGGCGGGTTAAATGAAAAACTGTTTTTT.

This chain joins TRBV30 and TRBJ2-7, with D possibly being TRBD2 (6 bases). The CDR3 contains 13 residues. The V gene's germline CDR1 is GTSNPN and CDR2 SVGIG (reference sequence). Between the trimmed V and J ends, which lost 3 bases and 2 bases, there was a span of 11 bases. The CDR3: CAWRGGYAYEQYF. The CDR3 DNA sequence: TGTGCCTGGAGGGGAGGATACGCCTACGAGCAGTACTTC.

V gene TRBV9 combines with J gene TRBJ1-5, with 10 nucleotides matching TRBD1. The V and J ends lost 1 base and 6 bases, in that order; junction bases with no gene match: 4. There are 15 residues in the CDR3. CDR1 is SGDLS and CDR2 is YYNGEE in the germline V gene. Here the CDR3 reads CASSVWGDRGQPQHF. For the CDR3, the DNA is TGTGCCAGCAGCGTATGGGGGGACAGGGGTCAGCCCCAGCATTTT.

This CDR3 is CASSADRGNTEAFF. The CDR3 DNA reads as TGTGCCAGCAGCGCCGACAGGGGAAACACTGAAGCTTTCTTT. The chain uses TRBV9 and TRBJ1-1, with 8 nucleotides matching TRBD1. The CDR3 runs to 14 residues. Germline assignment: CDR1 SGDLS and CDR2 YYNGEE. Trimming cost V 3 bases and J 2 bases; bases outside gene matches: 3.

As to this clone: This specimen includes other DNA sequences encoding the same CDR3. This rearrangement joins TRBV9 to TRBJ2-1; weak D call: TRBD1 (6 bases). The V and J ends lost 0 bases and 4 bases respectively, with 8 bases between them. Germline values: CDR1 SGDLS, CDR2 YYNGEE. This CDR3 spans 14 amino acids. The CDR3 loop reads CASSVGGGYNEQFF. The CDR3 DNA sequence: TGTGCCAGCAGCGTAGGAGGGGGATACAATGAGCAGTTCTTC. Drawing the rest from reference TRBV9 and TRBJ2-1, the complete variable domain is DSGVTQTPKHLITATGQRVTLRCSPRSGDLSVYWYQQSLDQGLQFLIQYYNGEERAKGNILERFSAQQFPDLHSELNLSSLELGDSALYFCASSVGGGYNEQFFGPGTRLTVL.

The chain's CDR3 is CASSLDRGLQYF. CDR3 bases: TGTGCCAGCAGCCTTGACAGGGGCTTGCAGTACTTC. The rearrangement joins TRBV6-2 or TRBV6-3 to TRBJ2-7; TRBD1 matches at 8 bases. CDR1 is MNHEY and CDR2 is SVGEGT in the germline V gene. The CDR3 spans 12 residues. Trimming removed 6 bases from V and 9 bases from J; junction bases left unmatched: 7.

J is TRBJ2-1 and V is TRBV6-5; 7 positions agree with TRBD2. The CDR3 length is 14 residues. Per the germline V gene, CDR1 is MNHEY and CDR2 is SVGAGI. J was trimmed by 2 bases and V by 5 bases; bases with no gene match: 3. The CDR3 region is CASSPGLTYNEQFF. CDR3 nucleotides: TGTGCCAGCAGTCCGGGACTAACCTACAATGAGCAGTTCTTC.

V is TRBV7-8 and J is TRBJ2-5; D is unresolved. Germline V gene lookup returns CDR1 SGHVS and CDR2 FQNEAQ. This CDR3 comprises 11 residues. V was cut by 5 bases and J by 5 bases, with 6 bases left in between. CDR3 sequence reads: CASSPSETQYF. In nucleotides, the CDR3 is TGTGCCAGCAGCCCGAGTGAGACCCAGTACTTC.